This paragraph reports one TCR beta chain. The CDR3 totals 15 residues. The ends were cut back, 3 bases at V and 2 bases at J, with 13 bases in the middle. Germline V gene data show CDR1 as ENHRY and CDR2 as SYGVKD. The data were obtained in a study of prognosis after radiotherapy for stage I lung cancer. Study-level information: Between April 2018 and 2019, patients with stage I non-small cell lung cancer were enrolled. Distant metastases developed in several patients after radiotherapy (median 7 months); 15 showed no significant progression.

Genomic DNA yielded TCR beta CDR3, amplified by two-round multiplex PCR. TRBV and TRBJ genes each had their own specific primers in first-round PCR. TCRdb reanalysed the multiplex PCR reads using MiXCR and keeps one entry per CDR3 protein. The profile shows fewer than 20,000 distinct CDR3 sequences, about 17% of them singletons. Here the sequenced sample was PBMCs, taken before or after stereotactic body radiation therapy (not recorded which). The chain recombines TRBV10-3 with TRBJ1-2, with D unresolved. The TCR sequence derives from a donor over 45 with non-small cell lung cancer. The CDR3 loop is CAISDRDPPNYGYTF. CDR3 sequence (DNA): TGTGCCATCAGTGACAGAGACCCACCAAACTATGGCTACACCTTC.